Presented here are 29 T cell receptor beta chains from one specimen sequenced in a study of T cell changes during pregnancy in multiple sclerosis. The assay was immunoSEQ multiplex PCR, and TCRdb's table has in-frame clones only and misses some. The data contain 40,000 to 60,000 clones, 90% to 95% of them singletons. The starting material was CD4+ T cells from peripheral blood mononuclear cells, obtained in the first trimester of pregnancy. Source of these receptors: a female donor with multiple sclerosis, enrolled in a pregnancy study.

A remark on this clone: Other DNA variants within this sample encode the same CDR3. The rearrangement joins TRBV18 to TRBJ2-7; D may be TRBD1 (5 bases). This CDR3 has 13 residues. Trimming stripped 2 bases from V and 5 bases from J, with 10 bases between. CDR1 and CDR2 from the germline V gene are KGHSH and LQKENI. CDR3 residues: CASSPRGIDEQYF. Here the CDR3 DNA reads TGTGCCAGCTCACCAAGGGGTATCGACGAGCAGTACTTC.

The V and J genes are TRBV18 and TRBJ1-2; 12 bases match TRBD1. J was trimmed by 2 bases and V by 2 bases; bases with no gene match: 6. The CDR3 covers 17 residues. Germline V CDR1 and CDR2: KGHSH, LQKENI. The CDR3 sequence is CASSPLGQGALNYGYTF. CDR3 DNA: TGTGCCAGCTCACCATTGGGACAGGGGGCATTAAACTATGGCTACACCTTC.

This chain connects TRBV7-9 to TRBJ1-5, with 7 positions matching TRBD1. Germline V CDR1 and CDR2: SEHNR, FQNEAQ (reference sequence). Trimming cost V 4 bases and J 2 bases; bases outside gene matches: 2. This CDR3 spans 14 amino acids. CDR3 nucleotide sequence: TGTGCCAGCAGCTCCACAGGGGGCAATCAGCCCCAGCATTTT. Encoded protein: CASSSTGGNQPQHF.

The chain carries TRBV5-6 and TRBJ2-3; possible D gene TRBD1, 5 bases. V dropped 6 bases and J dropped 2 bases, with 10 bases sitting between them. The germline V gene has CDR1 SGHDT and CDR2 YYEEEE. The CDR3 sequence is 13 residues long. The CDR3 reads CASKTAITDTQYF. The CDR3 DNA is TGTGCCAGCAAGACAGCTATCACAGATACGCAGTATTTT.

This sequence joins TRBV7-8 and TRBJ1-2; TRBD1 might be the D (6 bases). The V end lost 0 bases, the J end lost 3 bases, and 17 bases lay between the germline ends. The germline gives CDR1 SGHVS, CDR2 FQNEAQ. The length of the CDR3 is 17 residues. CDR3 region: CASSLARIRQGHYGYTF. CDR3 nucleotides: TGTGCCAGCAGCTTAGCGCGTATTAGGCAGGGGCACTATGGCTACACCTTC.

The chain recombines TRBV9 with TRBJ2-3, with 10 nucleotides matching TRBD1. The CDR3 has 15 residues. Losses at the gene ends were 0 bases for V and 3 bases for J; bases not matched to a gene: 1. Germline V gene data show CDR1 as SGDLS and CDR2 as YYNGEE. CDR3 loop: CASSVGTGGTDTQYF. DNA for the CDR3: TGTGCCAGCAGCGTAGGGACAGGGGGTACAGATACGCAGTATTTT.

The rearrangement uses TRBV30 and TRBJ1-1; D gene unclear. Germline assignment: CDR1 GTSNPN and CDR2 SVGIG (reference sequence). The CDR3 has 12 residues. With 0 bases removed from V and 7 bases from J, the gap between germline ends came to 9 bases. The chain's CDR3 is CAWSVAGFEAFF. The CDR3 DNA is TGTGCCTGGAGTGTAGCAGGATTTGAAGCTTTCTTT.

This chain connects TRBV5-5 to TRBJ2-3; tentatively, D is TRBD1 (6 bases). Germline lookup yields CDR1 SGHKS and CDR2 YYEKEE (reference sequence). The CDR3 is 13 amino acids. Trimming shortened V by 3 bases and J by 5 bases, and 10 bases separated the two germline ends. Written as DNA, the CDR3 is TGTGCCAGCAGCTCCACAGGGAGAGATACGCAGTATTTT. Translation gives CASSSTGRDTQYF.

This sequence joins TRBV30 and TRBJ1-2, with D tentatively TRBD1 (5 bases). The V gene's germline CDR1 is GTSNPN and CDR2 SVGIG (reference sequence). V lost 7 bases, J lost 4 bases, and 16 bases lay in between. The CDR3 contains 13 residues. For the CDR3, the DNA is TGTGCCTCACAAACGGGGGATTCCTATGGCTACACCTTC. Translation: CASQTGDSYGYTF.

The rearrangement uses TRBV2 and TRBJ1-5, with D perhaps TRBD1 (5 bases). This CDR3 is built from 14 residues. V was clipped by 8 bases and J by 2 bases, with 13 bases between them. Germline-derived CDR1 and CDR2 are SNHLY and FYNNEI. CDR3 amino acids: CASFSGLGNQPQHF. For the CDR3, the DNA is TGTGCCAGCTTCTCAGGGCTTGGCAATCAGCCCCAGCATTTT.

In this sample, this clone turned up once. The V gene is TRBV19, the J gene TRBJ1-1; 7 bases match TRBD1. CDR1 LNHDA and CDR2 SQIVND come from the germline V gene (reference sequence). V was pared by 6 bases and J by 1 base, with 8 bases of the junction left unmatched. The CDR3 is 15 amino acids. CDR3 sequence reads: CASSTGTVPNTEAFF. The CDR3 DNA reads as TGTGCCAGTAGCACAGGGACAGTTCCGAACACTGAAGCTTTCTTT.

The V call is TRBV29-1, the J call TRBJ1-4, with 9 bases lining up with TRBD1. Per the germline V gene, CDR1 is SQVTM and CDR2 is ANQGSEA. V lost 6 bases and J lost 7; bases outside the gene matches: 6. The length of the CDR3 is 13 residues. DNA for the CDR3: TGCAGCGTCGATGACAGGGGGAGTGAAAAACTGTTTTTT. Translated, it gives CSVDDRGSEKLFF.

V and J are TRBV7-6 and TRBJ2-2; weak D call: TRBD2 (5 bases). Germline V gene data show CDR1 as SGHVS and CDR2 as FNYEAQ. The V end lost 5 bases, the J end lost 3 bases, and 13 bases lay between the germline ends. This CDR3 is 15 amino acids long. The CDR3 nucleotides are TGTGCCAGCAGCCTAGATCCGGGGTACACCGGGGAGCTGTTTTTT. It translates to CASSLDPGYTGELFF.

The V call is TRBV15, the J call TRBJ2-5; tentatively, D is TRBD2 (6 bases). Germline CDR1 and CDR2: LNHNV and YYDKDF (reference sequence). Trimming took 3 bases from V and 4 from J, leaving 15 bases between them. This CDR3 comprises 15 residues. The DNA of the CDR3 is TGTGCCACCAGCAGGGATACGAGGGACTTAGAGACCCAGTACTTC. Protein product: CATSRDTRDLETQYF.

The chain is built from TRBV14 and TRBJ1-1; D is unresolved. The CDR3 loop spans 12 amino acids. Germline CDR1 SGHDN, CDR2 FVKESK. With 6 bases removed from V and 7 bases from J, the gap between germline ends came to 12 bases. The CDR3 sequence: CASRSLGGEAFF. CDR3 nucleotide sequence: TGTGCCAGCAGGAGCCTAGGCGGTGAAGCTTTCTTT.

This rearrangement joins TRBV28 to TRBJ2-1; 7 bases match TRBD2. The germline CDR1 and CDR2 sequences are MDHEN and SYDVKM. There are 15 residues in the CDR3. V trimming: 6 bases; J trimming: 9 bases; junction bases outside the gene matches: 14. The CDR3 nucleotides are TGTGCCAGCAGACCTCCGGGGCGGGGGACTACTGAGCAGTTCTTC. Protein sequence: CASRPPGRGTTEQFF. Together with reference TRBV28 and TRBJ2-1, the CDR3 gives the full variable domain: DVKVTQSSRYLVKRTGEKVFLECVQDMDHENMFWYRQDPGLGLRLIYFSYDVKMKEKGDIPEGYSVSREKKERFSLILESASTNQTSMYLCASRPPGRGTTEQFFGPGTRLTVL.

This chain links TRBV5-5 with TRBJ1-1; D unresolved. The V and J ends lost 1 base and 5 bases respectively, with 15 bases between them. Germline values: CDR1 SGHKS, CDR2 YYEKEE (reference sequence). The CDR3 spans 15 residues. CDR3 residues: CASSLSNLRSTEAFF. The CDR3 DNA reads as TGTGCCAGCAGCTTGTCCAACTTGAGGAGTACTGAAGCTTTCTTT.

The chain has TRBV15 and TRBJ1-5, with D unclear. The CDR3 length is 12 residues. Trimming shortened V by 3 bases and J by 5 bases, and 5 bases separated the two germline ends. In germline, CDR1 is LNHNV, CDR2 YYDKDF (reference sequence). CDR3 sequence reads: CATSSPDQPQHF. CDR3 nucleotide sequence: TGTGCCACCAGCAGCCCGGATCAGCCCCAGCATTTT.

The chain combines TRBV9 with TRBJ2-3, with a tentative D call TRBD2 (7 bases). CDR3 length equals 16 residues. Germline assignment: CDR1 SGDLS and CDR2 YYNGEE. V dropped 4 bases and J dropped 0 bases, with 15 bases sitting between them. This chain's CDR3 is CASSPGGRHSTDTQYF. The CDR3 DNA sequence: TGTGCCAGCAGCCCCGGGGGGCGCCATAGCACAGATACGCAGTATTTT.

This chain links TRBV7-2 with TRBJ2-5; 7 positions agree with TRBD1. V shed 4 bases, J shed 5 bases, and the junction held 7 bases outside the gene matches. This CDR3 has 14 residues. Germline V lookup: CDR1 SGHTA, CDR2 FQGNSA. The chain's CDR3 is CASSSEGGSETQYF. In DNA form, the CDR3 reads TGTGCCAGCAGCTCTGAAGGGGGCAGTGAGACCCAGTACTTC.

This sequence joins TRBV14 and TRBJ1-4; no clear D gene. The germline V gene has CDR1 SGHDN and CDR2 FVKESK. The CDR3 covers 14 residues. The V end lost 4 bases, the J end lost 8 bases, and 14 bases lay between the germline ends. CDR3 region: CASSRRALREKLFF. CDR3 DNA: TGTGCCAGCAGCCGGAGGGCCCTAAGGGAAAAACTGTTTTTT.

The rearrangement uses TRBV29-1 and TRBJ2-1; D is perhaps TRBD2 (6 bases). The V end lost 3 bases, the J end lost 5 bases, and 17 bases lay between the germline ends. From germline, CDR1 is SQVTM and CDR2 ANQGSEA. CDR3 length: 15 amino acids. CDR3 in DNA: TGCAGCGTTGATAAGCTGGCTAGCGAGGACAATGAGCAGTTCTTC. It translates to CSVDKLASEDNEQFF.

V gene TRBV10-3 combines with J gene TRBJ2-5; 9 nucleotides align to TRBD1. V shed 0 bases, J shed 2 bases, and the junction held 1 base outside the gene matches. Germline V gives CDR1 ENHRY, CDR2 SYGVKD. The CDR3 has 15 residues. For the CDR3, the DNA is TGTGCCATCAGTGAGTCGGGGACAGGGCAAGAGACCCAGTACTTC. Translated, it gives CAISESGTGQETQYF.

This chain connects TRBV14 to TRBJ2-4; 9 nucleotides align to TRBD1. The CDR3 sequence is 17 residues long. V shed 4 bases and J 1 base; nucleotides not matched to a gene: 8. Germline CDR1 is SGHDN and CDR2 is FVKESK. The CDR3 sequence: CASSPKQGAWAKNIQYF. In DNA, the CDR3 is TGTGCCAGCAGCCCAAAACAGGGGGCGTGGGCCAAAAACATTCAGTACTTC.

The CDR3 DNA sequence: TGTGCCACATACCACTGGGACAGGGGGCATTCACCCCTCCACTTT. It encodes CATYHWDRGHSPLHF. The chain employs TRBV10-3 and TRBJ1-6; 12 nucleotides align to TRBD1. CDR3 length: 15 amino acids. The ends lost 10 bases at V and 8 bases at J; junction bases unmatched: 9. Germline CDR1 is ENHRY and CDR2 is SYGVKD.

V gene TRBV2 combines with J gene TRBJ1-2, with TRBD1 matching over 9 bases. The CDR3 is 17 amino acids. V dropped 5 bases and J dropped 4; count of bases not matched to a gene: 14. Germline CDR1 and CDR2: SNHLY and FYNNEI. The CDR3 spells CASSPVPGQGSGYGYTF. CDR3 nucleotide sequence: TGTGCCAGCAGTCCGGTCCCGGGACAGGGATCGGGCTATGGCTACACCTTC.

V gene TRBV2 combines with J gene TRBJ1-5; tentative D call: TRBD1 (5 bases). V gave up 7 bases and J gave up 10 bases, with 14 bases separating them. This CDR3 has 12 amino acids. Germline values: CDR1 SNHLY, CDR2 FYNNEI. CDR3 amino acids: CASKAGVEPQHF. In DNA, the CDR3 is TGTGCCAGCAAGGCGGGGGTCGAACCCCAGCATTTT.

V gene TRBV11-2 combines with J gene TRBJ2-4; D possibly corresponds to TRBD1 (6 bases). This CDR3 has 15 residues. Trimming left V 0 bases short and J 0 bases short, with 6 bases between. Germline V gene sequence: CDR1 SGHAT, CDR2 FQNNGV. The CDR3 nucleotides are TGTGCCAGCAGCTTAGAACAGGGAGCCAAAAACATTCAGTACTTC. Its protein is CASSLEQGAKNIQYF.

The chain links TRBV5-1 to TRBJ1-1, with D unresolved. Germline CDR1 is SGHRS and CDR2 is YFSETQ. The CDR3 runs 17 residues. Between the trimmed V and J ends, which lost 4 bases and 1 base, there was a span of 20 bases. CDR3 region: CASSPANPGRTNTEAFF. CDR3 DNA sequence: TGCGCCAGCAGCCCGGCCAATCCGGGGAGAACGAACACTGAAGCTTTCTTT.